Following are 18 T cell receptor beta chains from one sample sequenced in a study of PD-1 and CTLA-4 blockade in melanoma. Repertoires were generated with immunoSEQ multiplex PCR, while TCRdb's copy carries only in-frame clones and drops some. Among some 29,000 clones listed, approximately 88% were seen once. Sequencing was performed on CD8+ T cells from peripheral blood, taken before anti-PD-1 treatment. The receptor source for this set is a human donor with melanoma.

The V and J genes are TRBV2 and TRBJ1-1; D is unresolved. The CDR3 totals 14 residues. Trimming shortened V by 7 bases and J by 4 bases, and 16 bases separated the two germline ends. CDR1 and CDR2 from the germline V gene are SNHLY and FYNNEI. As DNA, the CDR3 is TGTGCCAGCACTCAGAGTCTTTGGGTCACTGAAGCTTTCTTT. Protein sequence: CASTQSLWVTEAFF.

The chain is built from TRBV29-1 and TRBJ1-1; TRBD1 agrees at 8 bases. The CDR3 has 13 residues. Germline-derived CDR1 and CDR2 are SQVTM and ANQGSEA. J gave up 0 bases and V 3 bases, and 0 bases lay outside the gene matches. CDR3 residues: CSVETGVNTEAFF. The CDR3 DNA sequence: TGCAGCGTTGAGACAGGGGTGAACACTGAAGCTTTCTTT.

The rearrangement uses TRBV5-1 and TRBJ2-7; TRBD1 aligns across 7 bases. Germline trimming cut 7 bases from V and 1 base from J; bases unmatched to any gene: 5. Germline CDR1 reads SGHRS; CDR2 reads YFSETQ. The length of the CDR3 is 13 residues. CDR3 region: CASVGTESYEQYF. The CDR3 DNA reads TGCGCCAGCGTCGGGACAGAGTCCTACGAGCAGTACTTC.

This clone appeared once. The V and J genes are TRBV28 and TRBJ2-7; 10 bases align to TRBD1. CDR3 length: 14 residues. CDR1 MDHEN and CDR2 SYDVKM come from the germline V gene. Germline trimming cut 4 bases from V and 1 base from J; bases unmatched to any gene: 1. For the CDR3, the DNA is TGTGCCAGCAGTTGGGACAGGGGTTCCTACGAGCAGTACTTC. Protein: CASSWDRGSYEQYF.

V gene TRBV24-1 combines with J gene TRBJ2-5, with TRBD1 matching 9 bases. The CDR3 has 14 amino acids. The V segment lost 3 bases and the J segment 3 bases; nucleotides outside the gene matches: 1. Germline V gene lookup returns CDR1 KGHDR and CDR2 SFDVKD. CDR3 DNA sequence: TGTGCCACCAGTGATCGGGACAGGGAAGAGACCCAGTACTTC. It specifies CATSDRDREETQYF.

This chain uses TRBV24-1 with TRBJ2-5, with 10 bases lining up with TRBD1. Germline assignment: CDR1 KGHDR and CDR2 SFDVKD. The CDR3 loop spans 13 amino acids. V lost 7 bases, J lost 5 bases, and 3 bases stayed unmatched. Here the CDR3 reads CATRETGGETQYF. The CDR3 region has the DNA TGTGCCACCAGAGAGACAGGGGGCGAGACCCAGTACTTC.

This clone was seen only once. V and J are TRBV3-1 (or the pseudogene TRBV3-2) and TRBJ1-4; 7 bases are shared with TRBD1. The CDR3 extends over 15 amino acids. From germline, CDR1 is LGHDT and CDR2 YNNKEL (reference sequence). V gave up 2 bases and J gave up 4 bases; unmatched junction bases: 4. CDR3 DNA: TGTGCCAGCAGCCAACTGACAGGGTTTAATGAAAAACTGTTTTTT. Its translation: CASSQLTGFNEKLFF.

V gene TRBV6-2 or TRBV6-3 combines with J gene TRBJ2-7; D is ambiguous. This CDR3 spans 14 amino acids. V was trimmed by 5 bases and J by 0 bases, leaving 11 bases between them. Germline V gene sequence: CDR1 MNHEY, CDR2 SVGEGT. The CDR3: CASSRFLDSYEQYF. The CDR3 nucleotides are TGTGCCAGCAGTCGTTTTCTTGACTCCTACGAGCAGTACTTC.

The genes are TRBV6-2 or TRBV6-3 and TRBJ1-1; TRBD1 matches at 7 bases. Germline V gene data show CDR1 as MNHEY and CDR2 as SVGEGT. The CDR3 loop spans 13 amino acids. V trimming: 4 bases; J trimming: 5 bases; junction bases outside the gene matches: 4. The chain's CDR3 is CASSSPRGTEAFF. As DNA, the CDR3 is TGTGCCAGCAGTTCCCCCAGGGGGACTGAAGCTTTCTTT.

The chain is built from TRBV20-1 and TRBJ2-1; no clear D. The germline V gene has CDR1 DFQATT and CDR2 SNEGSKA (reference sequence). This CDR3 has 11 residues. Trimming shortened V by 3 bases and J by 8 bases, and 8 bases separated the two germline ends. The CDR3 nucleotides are TGCAGTGCTAGCGCCGACCATGAGCAGTTCTTC. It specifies CSASADHEQFF.

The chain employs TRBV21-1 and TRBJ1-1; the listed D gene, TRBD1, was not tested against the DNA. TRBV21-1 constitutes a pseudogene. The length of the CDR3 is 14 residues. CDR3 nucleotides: TGTGCCAGCAGCGGACGACAGGGTCGAACTGAAGCTTTCTTT. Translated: CASSGRQGRTEAFF.

CDR3 protein: CAISDLKSSYNEQFF. The DNA for the CDR3 is TGTGCCATCAGTGACCTGAAGAGTTCCTACAATGAGCAGTTCTTC. The V gene is TRBV10-3, the J gene TRBJ2-1; no clear D. Germline CDR1 and CDR2: ENHRY and SYGVKD. V lost 3 bases to trimming and J lost 1 base, with 10 bases between them. This CDR3 contains 15 residues.

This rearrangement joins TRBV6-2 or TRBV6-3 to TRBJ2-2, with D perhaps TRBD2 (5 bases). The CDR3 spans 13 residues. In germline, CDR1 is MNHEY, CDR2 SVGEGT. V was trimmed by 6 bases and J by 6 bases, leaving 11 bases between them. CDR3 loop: CASSLSDAGELFF. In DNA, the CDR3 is TGTGCCAGCAGCCTTAGCGACGCCGGGGAGCTGTTTTTT.

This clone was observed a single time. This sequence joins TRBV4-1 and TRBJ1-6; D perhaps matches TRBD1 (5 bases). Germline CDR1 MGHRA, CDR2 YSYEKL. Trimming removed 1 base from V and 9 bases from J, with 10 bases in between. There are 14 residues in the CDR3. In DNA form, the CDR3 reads TGCGCCAGCAGCCAAGGGGGGAGTATTTCACCCCTCCACTTT. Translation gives CASSQGGSISPLHF.

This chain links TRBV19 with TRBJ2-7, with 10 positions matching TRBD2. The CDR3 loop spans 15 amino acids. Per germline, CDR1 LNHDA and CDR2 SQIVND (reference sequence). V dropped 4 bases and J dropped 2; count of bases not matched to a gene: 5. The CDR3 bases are TGTGCCAGTAGTACTCTAGCGGGGGCTGCCTACGAGCAGTACTTC. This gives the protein CASSTLAGAAYEQYF. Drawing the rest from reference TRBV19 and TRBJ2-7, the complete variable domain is DGGITQSPKYLFRKEGQNVTLSCEQNLNHDAMYWYRQDPGQGLRLIYYSQIVNDFQKGDIAEGYSVSREKKESFPLTVTSAQKNPTAFYLCASSTLAGAAYEQYFGPGTRLTVT.

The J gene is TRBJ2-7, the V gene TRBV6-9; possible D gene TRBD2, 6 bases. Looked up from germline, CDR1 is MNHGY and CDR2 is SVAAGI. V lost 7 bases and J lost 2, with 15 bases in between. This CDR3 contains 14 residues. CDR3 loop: CASKEWDSPYEQYF. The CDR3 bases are TGTGCCAGCAAGGAGTGGGACTCACCCTACGAGCAGTACTTC.

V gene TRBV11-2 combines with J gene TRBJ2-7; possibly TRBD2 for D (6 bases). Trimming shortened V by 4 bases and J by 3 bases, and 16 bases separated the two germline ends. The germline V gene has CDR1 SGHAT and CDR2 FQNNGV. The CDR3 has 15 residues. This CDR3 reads CASSSTGTQNYEQYF. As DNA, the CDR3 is TGTGCCAGCAGCTCGACCGGGACTCAAAACTACGAGCAGTACTTC.

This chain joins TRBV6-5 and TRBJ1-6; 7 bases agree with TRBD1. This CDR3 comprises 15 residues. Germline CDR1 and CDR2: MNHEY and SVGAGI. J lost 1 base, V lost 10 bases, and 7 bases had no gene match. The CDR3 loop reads CATWTGESYNSPLHF. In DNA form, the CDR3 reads TGTGCCACCTGGACAGGAGAATCCTATAATTCACCCCTCCACTTT.